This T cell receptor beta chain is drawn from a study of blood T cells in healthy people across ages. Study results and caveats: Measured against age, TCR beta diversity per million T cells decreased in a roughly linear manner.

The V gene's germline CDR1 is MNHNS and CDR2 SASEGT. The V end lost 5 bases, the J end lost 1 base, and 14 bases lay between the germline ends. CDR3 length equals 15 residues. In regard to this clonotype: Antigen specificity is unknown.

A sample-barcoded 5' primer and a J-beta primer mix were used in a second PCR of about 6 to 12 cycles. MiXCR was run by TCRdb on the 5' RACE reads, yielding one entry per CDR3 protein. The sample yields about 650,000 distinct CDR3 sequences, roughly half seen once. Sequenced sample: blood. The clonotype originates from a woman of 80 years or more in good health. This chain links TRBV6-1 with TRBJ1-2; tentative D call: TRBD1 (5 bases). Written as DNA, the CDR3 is TGTGCCAGCAGTACCGGGGACGGAAATAACTATGGCTACACCTTC. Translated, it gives CASSTGDGNNYGYTF.